This TCR beta chain was sequenced for a study of CD8 T cells in ankylosing spondylitis (TCRdb year 2017). Background for the entire study: The study profiled T cell receptor beta repertoires in healthy donors and ankylosing spondylitis patients to find disease-linked TCR variants. Peripheral blood was sampled, and synovial fluid was additionally collected from ankylosing spondylitis patients. In total, the full study cohort was made up of 110 or so healthy donors and 25 ankylosing spondylitis patients.

The paper as a whole reports these results and caveats: The disease-linked clones showed a CD8+ phenotype and occurred at relatively low frequencies in peripheral blood. Blood from ankylosing spondylitis patients appeared to be characterized by a TCR beta motif made up of under ten highly homologous amino acid variants. Some motif variants were previously reported in synovial fluid and blood of reactive arthritis patients, suggesting common disease-initiation mechanisms. The disease-linked clones were reported to be significantly enriched in matched synovial fluid samples from ankylosing spondylitis patients.

With regard to this clonotype: The antigen it binds to is not known. Base qualities were left out, and no much larger clone turns up one base away.

Sequenced using an Illumina HiSeq 2500. Quantitative 5'-RACE with molecular barcodes was the method used to prepare the TCR beta libraries. The paper's processing steps were these. A new computational method based on a probabilistic model of VDJ rearrangement was used to identify disease-linked TCR variants. TCRdb reran the public reads through fastp at Q25 and MiXCR, keeping productive beta chains. Every distinct CDR3 protein forms one entry, paired with its most common genes and DNA. These V and J calls derive from TCRdb rather than the authors' analysis. Recorded for this sample are some 220,000 distinct CDR3 sequences; about 7% of them occurred a single time. The ten largest clones capture more than 13% of the sample. This TCR derives from a male donor with ankylosing spondylitis. Source material: blood, either unsorted or a sorted T cell fraction (not recorded which).

This receptor carries the CDR3 CASSYLGNEQYF. The base sequence is TGTGCCAGCAGTTACTTGGGTAACGAGCAGTACTTC. The rearrangement combines TRBV6-5 with TRBJ2-7, with an unclear D gene assignment. The CDR3, from cysteine to phenylalanine, totals 12 residues. The kept DNA is CDR3 alone, 36 bases in frame from the first base. In the germline V gene, CDR1 corresponds to MNHEY and CDR2 to SVGAGI. The junction carries 6 bases between V and J, which are trimmed by 1 base and 5 bases respectively.